Following are 6 T cell receptor beta chains from one sample sequenced in a study of relationships among human T cell subsets. From mRNA, alpha and beta CDR3 regions were amplified using semiquantitative ARM-PCR. Exponential amplification used communal superprimers after tagged nested gene-specific primers in ARM-PCR. TCRdb recomputed calls from the multiplex PCR reads with MiXCR, one row per CDR3 protein. Altogether some 16,000 distinct CDR3 sequences are present, around 62% being singletons, with the ten largest covering 30% to 35%. The source material was total T cells sorted from blood. The receptors were sampled from a man aged 35-49 years in good health.

The DNA of the CDR3 is TGTGCCAGCAGTTTATCACTAGCGGGGCACTACAATGAGCAGTTCTTC. Translating gives CASSLSLAGHYNEQFF. The chain links TRBV27 to TRBJ2-1, with TRBD2 matching over 10 bases. Trimming at V came to 0 bases and at J to 3 bases, leaving 2 bases not matched to a gene. Germline CDR1 and CDR2: MNHEY and SMNVEV (reference sequence). The CDR3 spans 16 residues.

In regard to this clonotype: A read error may produce the germline difference seen at one junction end. The chain has TRBV7-9 and TRBJ2-5; possible D gene TRBD2, 5 bases. The CDR3 has 15 amino acids. Looked up from germline, CDR1 is SEHNR and CDR2 is FQNEAQ (reference sequence). The CDR3 DNA reads TGTGCCAGCAGCCTAGCCCTTGAGGGCCAAGAGACCCAGTACTTC. It translates to CASSLALEGQETQYF.

V is TRBV5-1 and J is TRBJ1-2; tentative D call: TRBD1 (6 bases). Germline lookup yields CDR1 SGHRS and CDR2 YFSETQ. The CDR3 totals 13 residues. Trimming took 5 bases from V and 8 from J, leaving 16 bases between them. The CDR3 spells CASRPTGRFGYTF. The CDR3 DNA is TGCGCCAGCAGACCAACAGGGCGATTCGGCTACACCTTC.

The J gene is TRBJ1-2, the V gene TRBV6-5; 10 nucleotides agree with TRBD1. CDR3 length equals 15 residues. V lost 6 bases, J lost 3 bases, and 7 bases stayed unmatched. Germline V gives CDR1 MNHEY, CDR2 SVGAGI. CDR3 sequence: CASSPGTGAHYGYTF. The CDR3 DNA reads TGTGCCAGCAGCCCCGGGACAGGGGCCCACTATGGCTACACCTTC.

The rearrangement uses TRBV29-1 and TRBJ2-1; D ambiguous. V shed 4 bases and J shed 5 bases, with 6 bases lying between them. There are 11 residues in the CDR3. CDR1 is SQVTM, CDR2 ANQGSEA, per germline. The CDR3 nucleotides are TGCAGCGTTGCCAGGAACAATGAGCAGTTCTTC. It specifies CSVARNNEQFF.

The chain has TRBV11-2 and TRBJ2-6, with D perhaps matching TRBD1 or TRBD2 (5 bases each). This CDR3 spans 16 amino acids. V gave up 1 base and J gave up 3 bases, with 10 bases separating them. Germline CDR1 reads SGHAT; CDR2 reads FQNNGV. The CDR3 sequence is CASSLATGLGANVLTF. CDR3 coding DNA: TGTGCCAGCAGCTTAGCCACAGGACTTGGGGCCAACGTCCTGACTTTC.